The rows below give T cell receptor beta chains drawn from one sample of a study of Ad26.COV2.S vaccination and SARS-CoV-2 variants. Assay used: immunoSEQ multiplex PCR; TCRdb lists only in-frame clones, some missing. The table has about 680,000 clones, around 92% seen once. Sequenced here: peripheral blood, sampled in a trial of Ad26.COV2.S vaccine versus placebo. The receptors shown here come from a person between 18 and 60 years old who received the Ad26.COV2.S COVID-19 vaccine or a placebo. CDR3s include the opening cysteine and the closing phenylalanine or tryptophan. The order of the fields is J gene, CDR3 length, D gene, V gene, CDR3 protein, CDR3 DNA. The D gene is left open where the match is weak.

>TRBJ1-1|14|.|TRBV5-1
CASSLAGRDTEAFF
TGCGCCAGCAGCTTGGCAGGTAGGGACACTGAAGCTTTCTTT
>TRBJ1-2|17|TRBD1|TRBV25-1
CASSEYYGTGANYGYTF
TGTGCCAGCAGTGAATATTACGGGACAGGAGCTAACTATGGCTACACCTTC
>TRBJ1-1|15|.|TRBV6-2/TRBV6-3
CASSHPTTLNTEAFF
TGTGCCAGCAGCCATCCTACTACACTGAACACTGAAGCTTTCTTT
>TRBJ2-1|12|.|TRBV23-1
CASSRQNNEQFF
TGCGCCAGCAGTCGGCAGAACAATGAGCAGTTCTTC
>TRBJ2-7|12|TRBD1|TRBV2
CASFKDRVEQYF
TGTGCCAGCTTCAAGGACAGGGTCGAGCAGTACTTC
>TRBJ2-1|17|TRBD2|TRBV7-2
CASSLMWATSSNNEQFF
TGTGCCAGCAGCTTAATGTGGGCGACTAGCAGTAACAATGAGCAGTTCTTC
>TRBJ1-1|14|.|TRBV5-1
CASSWALVNTEAFF
TGCGCCAGCAGCTGGGCGTTGGTGAACACTGAAGCTTTCTTT
>TRBJ2-2|14|.|TRBV5-5
CASSRGVNTGELFF
TGTGCCAGCAGCAGGGGAGTTAACACCGGGGAGCTGTTTTTT
>TRBJ1-2|14|TRBD1|TRBV7-2
CASSRQGANYGYTF
TGTGCCAGCAGCAGACAGGGAGCTAACTATGGCTACACCTTC
>TRBJ2-7|17|TRBD1|TRBV5-1
CASRVRVHGDRTYEQYF
TGCGCCAGCAGGGTGAGGGTTCATGGGGACAGGACCTACGAGCAGTACTTC
>TRBJ1-5|16|.|TRBV27
CASSPMTAYSNQPQHF
TGTGCCAGCAGCCCTATGACGGCCTATAGCAATCAGCCCCAGCATTTT
>TRBJ1-4|16|.|TRBV15
CATSRVNRARGEKLFF
TGTGCCACCAGCAGAGTTAACAGGGCTCGGGGTGAAAAACTGTTTTTT
>TRBJ1-6|21|TRBD1|TRBV7-6
CASSSTPLGQSTSSYNSPLHF
TGTGCCAGCAGCTCGACCCCCTTGGGACAGTCAACGAGCTCCTATAATTCACCCCTCCACTTT